These T cell receptor beta chains were read from a single sample in a study of T cell repertoires in cytomegalovirus infection. These receptors' antigens are unknown. TCRdb reprocessed the reads with MiXCR, giving one entry per CDR3 protein. The sample holds 750,000 to 900,000 distinct CDR3 sequences, roughly 28% seen once. The sequences come from cultured CD8+ T cells from PBMCs, collected from culture after CMV antigen stimulation. The receptors shown here come from a human donor in good health (CMV status not recorded). Some clones in this sample may be carry-over from other donors' samples. Each CDR3 is given with its conserved first and last residue. Fields, in order: V gene, J gene, clone size, D gene, CDR3 length, CDR3 DNA, CDR3 protein. D genes are given only for firm matches. Rows may omit the clone size; those that give it use once, few, many or a size class.

TRBV27	TRBJ1-1	few	-	12	TGTGCCAGCAGTGCCTTAACAGGGACTGCTTTCTTT	CASSALTGTAFF
TRBV7-3	TRBJ1-2	many	-	15	TGTGCCAGCAGCTTTGGCGGGGGCCTTCACTATGGCTACACCTTC	CASSFGGGLHYGYTF
TRBV7-2	TRBJ2-1	many	TRBD2	16	TGTGCCAGCAGCTTCGCGGAGCGGGGTTCCTACAATGAGCAGTTCTTC	CASSFAERGSYNEQFF
TRBV7-6	TRBJ2-1	many	TRBD1	18	TGTGCCAGCAGGCAAGGCTCTTATACCGGGACAGCGTACAATGAGCAGTTCTTC	CASRQGSYTGTAYNEQFF
TRBV7-3	TRBJ2-3	-	TRBD1	15	TGTGCCAGCAGCGCCCGGGACAGACACACAGATACGCAGTATTTT	CASSARDRHTDTQYF
TRBV12-3/TRBV12-4	TRBJ2-7	few	-	12	TGTGCCAGCCGCCAGGGGTTCTACGAGCAGTACTTC	CASRQGFYEQYF
TRBV13	TRBJ2-7	-	-	14	TGTGCCAGCAGCTTAGCGGGTTCCTTCTACGAGCAGTACTTC	CASSLAGSFYEQYF
TRBV7-9	TRBJ1-2	-	TRBD1	14	TGTGCCAGCAGCTCTGAAGACAGGGGGCATGGCTACACCTTC	CASSSEDRGHGYTF
TRBV28	TRBJ1-2	-	-	15	TGTGCCAGCAGTTTAGGGACCGTCTTTAACTATGGCTACACCTTC	CASSLGTVFNYGYTF
TRBV29-1	TRBJ2-1	-	-	11	TGCAGCGCCCTTAAAAACAATGAGCAGTTCTTC	CSALKNNEQFF
TRBV12-3/TRBV12-4	TRBJ2-2	many	-	15	TGTGCCAGCACCCCCGGGCGGTACAACACCGGGGAGCTGTTTTTT	CASTPGRYNTGELFF
TRBV7-9	TRBJ2-1	many	-	13	TGTGCCAGCAGCCACCCACTAGCCGATGAGCAGTTCTTC	CASSHPLADEQFF
TRBV7-9	TRBJ2-7	-	-	16	TGTGCCAGCAGCTACCGCACCACAGGACCCCTCTACGAGCAGTACTTC	CASSYRTTGPLYEQYF
TRBV25-1	TRBJ2-2	once	-	16	TGTGCCAGCAGTGAATTCCCCACCGGGAACACCGGGGAGCTGTTTTTT	CASSEFPTGNTGELFF
TRBV27	TRBJ1-2	many	-	14	TGTGCCAGCAGTCCTGGGACGGTCAACTATGGCTACACCTTC	CASSPGTVNYGYTF
TRBV4-3	TRBJ2-7	-	-	16	TGCGCCAGCAGCCAAGAGGCGGGGGCCCTCTCCTACGAGCAGTACTTC	CASSQEAGALSYEQYF
TRBV7-7	TRBJ1-2	-	-	13	TGTGCTAGCAGCTTCCTAGGAGGTGATGGCTACACCTTC	CASSFLGGDGYTF
TRBV7-9	TRBJ2-3	-	-	16	TGTGCCAGCAGCCCCAAAGGCGGGCCTAGCACAGATACGCAGTATTTT	CASSPKGGPSTDTQYF
TRBV9	TRBJ1-2	few	TRBD1	16	TGTGCCAGCAGCGTACGGACAGGGGCCGGATCCTCTGGCTACACCTTC	CASSVRTGAGSSGYTF
TRBV20-1	TRBJ2-5	-	-	12	TGCAGTGCTAGGACAGTCAAAGAGACCCAGTACTTC	CSARTVKETQYF
TRBV24-1	TRBJ2-6	-	-	13	TGTGCCACCAAGGGGGCTGGGGCCAACGTCCTGACTTTC	CATKGAGANVLTF
TRBV7-6	TRBJ2-1	few	-	13	TGTGCCAGCAGTCCCGGTAGACCCTATGAGCAGTTCTTC	CASSPGRPYEQFF
TRBV6-6	TRBJ1-1	once	-	10	TGTGCCAGTACACAGAGTGAAGCTTTCTTT	CASTQSEAFF
TRBV10-2	TRBJ1-1	-	TRBD1	15	TGCGCCAGCAGAGACAGGGTTGCGATGAACACTGAAGCTTTCTTT	CASRDRVAMNTEAFF
TRBV24-1	TRBJ2-3	-	-	14	TGTGCCACCAGTGATTTTACCGAGGCCGAGGCGCAGTATTTT	CATSDFTEAEAQYF
TRBV7-9	TRBJ2-5	many	TRBD1	13	TGTGCCAGCAGTTTGGACAGGGGTGAGACCCAGTACTTC	CASSLDRGETQYF
TRBV5-4	TRBJ2-2	-	TRBD1	15	TGTGCCAGCTTTCGGACAGGGGGGAACCCCGGGGAGCTGTTTTTT	CASFRTGGNPGELFF
TRBV27	TRBJ1-2	-	TRBD1	13	TGTGCCAGCAGTAGACAGGGGGCTGAGGGCTACACCTTC	CASSRQGAEGYTF
TRBV28	TRBJ1-2	few	-	13	TGTGCCAGCAGTTTATTCGGACAGTATGGCTACACCTTC	CASSLFGQYGYTF
TRBV12-3/TRBV12-4	TRBJ1-3	few	-	15	TGTGCCAGCAGCCCCTTACTTGTATCTGGAAACACCATATATTTT	CASSPLLVSGNTIYF
TRBV4-1	TRBJ2-1	few	-	16	TGCGCCAGCAGCCAAGATCTAATACGGATCTACAATGAGCAGTTCTTC	CASSQDLIRIYNEQFF
TRBV2	TRBJ2-7	few	-	15	TGTGCCAGCAGCGACGGGCCAAGGGTCCTCTACGAGCAGTACTTC	CASSDGPRVLYEQYF
TRBV27	TRBJ1-6	few	-	17	TGTGCCAGCAGTATTGGCAATTGGGGGGGGGACGATTCACCCCTCCACTTT	CASSIGNWGGDDSPLHF
TRBV7-2	TRBJ1-2	-	TRBD1	16	TGTGCCAGCAGCCCCCGCCGGGACAGGGGGGACTATGGCTACACCTTC	CASSPRRDRGDYGYTF
TRBV4-1	TRBJ1-2	few	-	12	TGCGCCAGCAGCCAAGATCGCTTAGGCTACACCTTC	CASSQDRLGYTF